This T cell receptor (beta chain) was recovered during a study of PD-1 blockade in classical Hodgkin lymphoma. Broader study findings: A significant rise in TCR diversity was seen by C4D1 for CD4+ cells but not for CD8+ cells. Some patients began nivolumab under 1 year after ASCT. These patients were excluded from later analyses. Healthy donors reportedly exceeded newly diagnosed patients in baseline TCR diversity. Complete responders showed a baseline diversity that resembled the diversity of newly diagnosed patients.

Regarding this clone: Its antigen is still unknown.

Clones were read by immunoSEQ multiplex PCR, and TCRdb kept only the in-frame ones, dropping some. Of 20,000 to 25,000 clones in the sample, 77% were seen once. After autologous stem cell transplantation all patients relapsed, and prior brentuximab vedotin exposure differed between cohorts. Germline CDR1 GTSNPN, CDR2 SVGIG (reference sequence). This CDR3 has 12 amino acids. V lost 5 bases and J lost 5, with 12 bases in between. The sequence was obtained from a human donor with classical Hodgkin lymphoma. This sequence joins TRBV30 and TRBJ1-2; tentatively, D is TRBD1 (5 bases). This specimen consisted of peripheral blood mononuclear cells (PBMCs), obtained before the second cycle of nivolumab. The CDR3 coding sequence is TGTGCCTGGGAAGGGACTCTATATGGCTACACCTTC. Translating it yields CAWEGTLYGYTF.